This passage covers 32 T cell receptor beta chains from one sample sequenced in a study of glioma-infiltrating T cells. Amplification of TCR alpha and beta CDR3 regions from RNA used iRepertoire nested multiplex PCR. TCRdb re-called the multiplex PCR reads through MiXCR, storing one row per CDR3 protein. Of some 100,000 distinct CDR3 sequences listed, 20% to 30% are singletons. The material sequenced was glioma tissue, nonneoplastic brain tissue, or PBMCs (not recorded which). These receptors were collected from a human donor with low-grade glioma or glioblastoma, undergoing nonglioma brain surgery, or in good health (not recorded which).

V is TRBV29-1 and J is TRBJ2-1; TRBD2 aligns across 8 bases. The germline gives CDR1 SQVTM, CDR2 ANQGSEA. The ends lost 4 bases at V and 3 bases at J; junction bases unmatched: 8. The CDR3 totals 15 residues. For the CDR3, the DNA is TGCAGCGTTGGACGAGCGGGAGTGCGCTACAATGAGCAGTTCTTC. This encodes CSVGRAGVRYNEQFF.

This clonotype was detected ten times or more. The chain is built from TRBV28 and TRBJ2-3; D remains unclear. V gave up 1 base and J gave up 7 bases, with 6 bases separating them. From germline, CDR1 is MDHEN and CDR2 SYDVKM. This CDR3 is built from 12 residues. The CDR3 DNA is TGTGCCAGCAGTTTATTCGGGCATACGCAGTATTTT. Amino acid sequence: CASSLFGHTQYF. Full variable domain (rest looked up from reference TRBV28 and TRBJ2-3): DVKVTQSSRYLVKRTGEKVFLECVQDMDHENMFWYRQDPGLGLRLIYFSYDVKMKEKGDIPEGYSVSREKKERFSLILESASTNQTSMYLCASSLFGHTQYFGPGTRLTVL.

This clonotype came up a few times. The chain carries TRBV19 and TRBJ2-1, with TRBD2 matching over 10 bases. The V gene's germline CDR1 is LNHDA and CDR2 SQIVND (reference sequence). Trimming removed 3 bases from V and 0 bases from J; junction bases left unmatched: 8. CDR3 size: 18 residues. The CDR3 nucleotides read TGTGCCAGTAGTATGAGGCCTAGCGGGAGTGTCTCCTACAATGAGCAGTTCTTC. This gives the protein CASSMRPSGSVSYNEQFF.

The table lists this clonotype with a few counts. This chain joins TRBV2 and TRBJ1-1; D is uncertain. The CDR3 extends over 16 amino acids. V lost 0 bases and J 4 bases, leaving 15 bases between the germline ends. Germline assignment: CDR1 SNHLY and CDR2 FYNNEI. The CDR3 nucleotides are TGTGCCAGCAGTGAAGCGCTTCCGGGTGCCGGCACTGAAGCTTTCTTT. This sequence encodes CASSEALPGAGTEAFF.

In its sample, this clonotype was seen a few times. A much larger clone lies one base from this, so it may be a read error. The J gene is TRBJ1-1, the V gene TRBV19, with a possible D match to TRBD1 (5 bases). CDR1 LNHDA and CDR2 SQIVND come from the germline V gene (reference sequence). This CDR3 has 12 residues. CDR3 DNA sequence: TGTGCCAGTAGTACAGGGATCACTGAAGCTTACTTT. It codes for CASSTGITEAYF.

In this sample, this clonotype turned up many times. V usage is TRBV29-1 and J usage is TRBJ2-3; a possible D gene is TRBD2 (6 bases). Germline values: CDR1 SQVTM, CDR2 ANQGSEA. The CDR3 has 14 amino acids. Trimming pared 1 base from V and 4 bases from J, leaving 12 bases between. CDR3 nucleotides: TGCAGCGTTGAAGGAGGGCGGGGCGCAGATACGCAGTATTTT. As protein: CSVEGGRGADTQYF.

This clonotype was seen more than once but under ten times. This rearrangement joins TRBV4-3 to TRBJ1-2; D is unresolved. The germline V gene encodes CDR1 LGHNA and CDR2 YSLEER. CDR3 length: 14 amino acids. V was pared by 0 bases and J by 4 bases, with 9 bases between. In nucleotides, the CDR3 is TGCGCCAGCAGCCAAGAAAGGGCAGGCTATGGCTACACCTTC. Translated: CASSQERAGYGYTF.

A note on this clonotype: Just one base apart from a much larger clone, this may be a read error. The V and J genes are TRBV2 and TRBJ2-7; 10 positions match TRBD1. This CDR3 is 16 amino acids long. Germline CDR1 reads SNHLY; CDR2 reads FYNNEI. For the CDR3, the DNA is TGTGCCAGCGGACCCAATCCGGGACAGGGGATACACGAGCGGTACTTC. Amino acids: CASGPNPGQGIHERYF. Full variable domain (remainder filled in from reference TRBV2 and TRBJ2-7): EPEVTQTPSHQVTQMGQEVILRCVPISNHLYFYWYRQILGQKVEFLVSFYNNEISEKSEIFDDQFSVERPDGSNFTLKIRSTKLEDSAMYFCASGPNPGQGIHERYFGPGTRLTVT.

This clonotype was counted ten times or more. This chain uses TRBV7-8 with TRBJ2-5; D perhaps matches TRBD2 (6 bases). This CDR3 spans 16 amino acids. With 8 bases removed from V and 5 bases from J, the gap between germline ends came to 24 bases. Germline CDR1 SGHVS, CDR2 FQNEAQ. The CDR3 reads CASVGGRTPRKETQYF. The CDR3 DNA reads as TGTGCCAGCGTCGGGGGTCGGACCCCAAGGAAGGAGACCCAGTACTTC.

This clonotype was recorded a few times. This may be a read error: a much more frequent sequence differs by one nucleotide. The rearrangement uses TRBV28 and TRBJ1-2; 10 nucleotides align to TRBD1. Germline CDR1 MDHEN, CDR2 SYDVKM. V shed 8 bases, J shed 2 bases, and the junction held 8 bases outside the gene matches. This CDR3 contains 15 residues. The CDR3 nucleotides are TGTGCCAGCGAGGGACAGGGGAAGGAAAACTATGGCTACACCTTC. This codes for CASEGQGKENYGYTF.

In this sample, this clonotype turned up a few times. A junction end diverges from the germline sequence, so it may reflect a read error. The chain has TRBV4-1 and TRBJ2-7; 7 nucleotides agree with TRBD1. The CDR3 is 14 amino acids. The V gene's germline CDR1 is MGHRA and CDR2 YSYEKL. The CDR3 DNA reads as TGCGCCAGCAGCCGAACGGGACAGACCTACGAGCAGTATTTC. As protein: CASSRTGQTYEQYF.

The chain couples TRBV14 to TRBJ2-2; 11 bases align to TRBD1. V gave up 4 bases and J gave up 4 bases; unmatched junction bases: 14. From germline, CDR1 is SGHDN and CDR2 FVKESK. The CDR3 extends over 19 amino acids. In DNA form, the CDR3 reads TGTGCCAGCAGCCCAGGACAGGGGGCGTTAGGCGGCTTCACCGGGGAGCTGTTTTTT. Translation: CASSPGQGALGGFTGELFF.

As to this clonotype: The germline gene is not matched at one end of the junction; a read error may be the cause. The chain has TRBV4-3 and TRBJ1-2, with D possibly matching TRBD1 (6 bases). The germline gives CDR1 LGHNA, CDR2 YSLEER. This CDR3 has 15 residues. CDR3 coding DNA: TGCGCCGGCAGCCAAGAGGCAGGGGATGTCTGTGGCTACACCTTC. Translated: CAGSQEAGDVCGYTF.

This chain connects TRBV6-2 or TRBV6-3 to TRBJ2-5; the match to TRBD2 covers 9 bases. J lost 0 bases, V lost 7 bases, and 9 bases had no gene match. Germline CDR1 reads MNHEY; CDR2 reads SVGEGT. The CDR3 consists of 16 residues. CDR3 sequence: CASTRASGTHQETQYF. The CDR3, as DNA: TGTGCCAGCACTCGAGCTAGCGGGACCCACCAAGAGACCCAGTACTTC.

The chain carries TRBV20-1 and TRBJ2-7, with TRBD2 as a possible D gene (5 bases). The CDR3 contains 13 residues. Trimming stripped 5 bases from V and 0 bases from J, with 11 bases between. The germline V gene encodes CDR1 DFQATT and CDR2 SNEGSKA (reference sequence). The CDR3: CSAFGLVSYEQYF. As DNA, the CDR3 is TGCAGTGCTTTTGGACTTGTCTCCTACGAGCAGTACTTC.

A remark on this clonotype: The junction differs from germline at one of its ends, possibly a read error. V is TRBV19 and J is TRBJ2-2; 11 nucleotides align to TRBD2. This CDR3 spans 19 amino acids. Germline CDR1 and CDR2: LNHDA and SQIVND (reference sequence). Here the CDR3 reads CASVGGSGLADPNTGKLFF. The CDR3 DNA follows: TGTGCCAGTGTCGGGGGATCGGGACTAGCGGATCCGAACACCGGGAAGCTGTTTTTT. Full variable domain (rest looked up from reference TRBV19 and TRBJ2-2): DGGITQSPKYLFRKEGQNVTLSCEQNLNHDAMYWYRQDPGQGLRLIYYSQIVNDFQKGDIAEGYSVSREKKESFPLTVTSAQKNPTAFYLCASVGGSGLADPNTGKLFFGEGSRLTVL.

This clonotype showed up many times. CDR3 coding DNA: TGTGCCAGCAGCTTAGGAGGGACAGGGGCAAACGAGCAGTACTTC. It codes for CASSLGGTGANEQYF. The rearrangement joins TRBV7-2 to TRBJ2-7; TRBD1 matches at 10 bases. Germline V gene lookup returns CDR1 SGHTA and CDR2 FQGNSA. Losses at the gene ends were 1 base for V and 5 bases for J; bases not matched to a gene: 5. The CDR3 spans 15 residues.

This clonotype showed up many times. The V gene is TRBV6-1, the J gene TRBJ2-7, with D possibly being TRBD1 (5 bases). The V end lost 4 bases, the J end lost 7 bases, and 17 bases lay between the germline ends. The CDR3 loop spans 14 amino acids. Germline values: CDR1 MNHNS, CDR2 SASEGT. The CDR3 protein is CASSVQGNRYEQYF. The CDR3 DNA reads as TGTGCCAGCAGTGTTCAGGGAAATCGGTATGAGCAGTACTTC.

The V call is TRBV5-1, the J call TRBJ2-1; D could derive from TRBD1 or TRBD2 (5 bases each). The CDR3 contains 16 residues. Trimming took 1 base from V and 1 from J, leaving 12 bases between them. Germline V CDR1 and CDR2: SGHRS, YFSETQ. The CDR3 DNA is TGCGCCAGCAGCTTGCAGGGCCGGAGGTCCTACAATGAGCAGTTCTTC. It encodes CASSLQGRRSYNEQFF.

In its sample, this clonotype was seen a few times. CDR3 in DNA: TGTGCCAGCAAGGAACTAGCGGGACTCATAGGCGGGGGCAATGAGCAGTTCTTC. The encoded protein is CASKELAGLIGGGNEQFF. V and J are TRBV12-3 or TRBV12-4 and TRBJ2-1; 10 bases are a match to TRBD2. V shed 7 bases and J 6 bases; nucleotides not matched to a gene: 18. The CDR3 is 18 residues long.

This clonotype has a count of ten or more. The rearrangement uses TRBV7-6 and TRBJ2-7; TRBD1 or TRBD2 may be the D gene (6 bases each). The CDR3 runs 15 residues. Germline V gene lookup returns CDR1 SGHVS and CDR2 FNYEAQ. V lost 1 base, J lost 2 bases, and 12 bases lay in between. CDR3 DNA: TGTGCCAGCAGCTTAGGCCCGGGGGCTACCTACGAGCAGTACTTC. Translation: CASSLGPGATYEQYF.

With respect to this clonotype: A single base separates this from a much larger clone, so it may be a read error. V and J are TRBV11-2 and TRBJ2-7, with D perhaps given as TRBD1 or TRBD2 (5 bases each). CDR3 length: 15 residues. Germline lookup yields CDR1 SGHAT and CDR2 FQNNGV. V lost 6 bases and J 6 bases, leaving 21 bases between the germline ends. The chain's CDR3 is CASRSPRDRPSEQYF. The CDR3 nucleotides are TGTGCCAGCAGATCCCCCCGGGACCGACCCTCCGAGCAGTACTTC.

To note about this clonotype: Germline and junction disagree at one end, which may indicate a read error. The gene calls are TRBV29-1 and TRBJ2-7, with TRBD1 matching over 10 bases. Germline V CDR1 and CDR2: SQVTM, ANQGSEA. This CDR3 is built from 13 residues. The CDR3 reads CSAGQGGSYERYF. Written as DNA, the CDR3 is TGCAGCGCCGGACAGGGGGGCTCCTACGAGCGGTACTTC.

This clonotype showed up many times. The rearrangement uses TRBV7-3 and TRBJ2-5; D could derive from TRBD1 or TRBD2 (5 bases each). From germline, CDR1 is SGHTA and CDR2 FQGTGA. V was clipped by 3 bases and J by 5 bases, with 10 bases between them. The CDR3 consists of 13 residues. CDR3 bases: TGTGCCAGCAGCTTTAGCGAGGGGGAGACCCAGTACTTC. The encoded protein is CASSFSEGETQYF.

As concerns this clonotype: A much larger clone differs by one base, so this may be a read error. The rearrangement links TRBV7-2 to TRBJ1-2; no reliable D call. The V gene's germline CDR1 is SGHTA and CDR2 FQGNSA. Trimming shortened V by 5 bases and J by 4 bases, and 17 bases separated the two germline ends. This CDR3 spans 15 amino acids. The DNA of the CDR3 is TGTGCCAGCAGCCCCCGACCGAGACATCTCTATGGCTACACCTTC. Encoded protein: CASSPRPRHLYGYTF.

This clonotype showed up many times. Here the CDR3 DNA reads TGTGCCAGCAGTGGAAGGCTAGCGGGGGGGCGTGAGCAGTTCTTC. Protein product: CASSGRLAGGREQFF. The rearrangement links TRBV6-1 to TRBJ2-1, with 12 bases aligning to TRBD2. The junction had 7 bases not matched to a gene; V was cut back by 4 bases and J by 9 bases. The CDR3 runs 15 residues. Germline CDR1 is MNHNS and CDR2 is SASEGT.

This clonotype was observed at least ten times. The rearrangement joins TRBV18 to TRBJ1-1; 7 nucleotides line up with TRBD1. This CDR3 comprises 16 residues. From germline, CDR1 is KGHSH and CDR2 LQKENI. The ends lost 3 bases at V and 4 bases at J; junction bases unmatched: 11. The CDR3 region has the DNA TGTGCCAGCTCACCTTTAGGACAGGAGGGGACCACTGAAGCTTTCTTT. Its translation is CASSPLGQEGTTEAFF.

This chain connects TRBV28 to TRBJ2-3; D is possibly TRBD1 or TRBD2 (5 bases each). Germline V lookup: CDR1 MDHEN, CDR2 SYDVKM. Trimming took off 3 bases at V and 4 bases at J, with 17 bases between the two ends. The CDR3 is 16 amino acids. The CDR3 DNA sequence: TGTGCCAGCAGTTTTAGAGTCCGACGGGGCTCAGATACGCAGTATTTT. Its protein is CASSFRVRRGSDTQYF.

This clonotype appeared many times. This rearrangement joins TRBV2 to TRBJ2-1, with 10 bases identical to TRBD1. Germline CDR1 is SNHLY and CDR2 is FYNNEI. The V and J ends lost 6 bases and 8 bases, in that order; junction bases with no gene match: 7. CDR3 length: 14 amino acids. The CDR3 loop is CASSRTGGGHEQFF. In DNA form, the CDR3 reads TGTGCCAGCAGCAGGACAGGGGGAGGCCATGAGCAGTTCTTC.

Comment on this clonotype: Mismatch with germline at one junction end may stem from a read error. The chain recombines TRBV5-4 with TRBJ1-6, with TRBD1 matching over 7 bases. Germline V CDR1 and CDR2: SGHNT, YYREEE (reference sequence). CDR3 length: 16 residues. CDR3 DNA: TGTGCCAGCAGCTCGCAGGGGGGGGCCAATAATTCATCCCTCCACTTT. It specifies CASSSQGGANNSSLHF.

The chain couples TRBV7-2 to TRBJ2-1, with 9 bases lining up with TRBD1. Germline CDR1 SGHTA, CDR2 FQGNSA. V trimming: 1 base; J trimming: 6 bases; junction bases outside the gene matches: 7. The CDR3 contains 16 residues. CDR3 sequence reads: CASSLVGTGMGNEQFF. DNA for the CDR3: TGTGCCAGCAGCTTAGTCGGGACAGGGATGGGCAATGAGCAGTTCTTC.

To note about this clonotype: Germline and junction disagree at one end, which may indicate a read error. The V call is TRBV6-2 or TRBV6-3, the J call TRBJ1-1; 8 nucleotides align to TRBD1. From germline, CDR1 is MNHEY and CDR2 SVGEGT. The CDR3 runs to 12 residues. The CDR3 DNA sequence: TGTTCCAGTGCAGGGGGCCAGCGCTGGTCTTTCTTT. Translated: CSSAGGQRWSFF.